This entry features one T cell receptor (beta chain) sequence. Original processing notes: The authors estimated nucleated cell counts from reference gene primer amplification. Data came from immunoSEQ multiplex PCR; TCRdb stores just in-frame clones and leaves some out. The V and J calls and the clone size are those of that table, but D and trimming were determined from the DNA. The data hold under 85,000 clones, with 80% to 85% observed a single time. The germline CDR1 and CDR2 sequences are LGHDT and YNNKEL (reference sequence). V shed 5 bases, J shed 1 base, and the junction held 3 bases outside the gene matches. The length of the CDR3 is 14 residues. These data are taken from a study of blood T cell repertoires in COVID-19.

The TCR was taken from a human donor in a cohort sampled during active COVID-19. This chain connects TRBV3-1 (or the pseudogene TRBV3-2) to TRBJ2-5, with 8 positions matching TRBD2. The sample was peripheral blood. CDR3 sequence (DNA): TGTGCCAGCAGCTTACTAGCGGTCCAAGAGACCCAGTACTTC. Protein: CASSLLAVQETQYF.